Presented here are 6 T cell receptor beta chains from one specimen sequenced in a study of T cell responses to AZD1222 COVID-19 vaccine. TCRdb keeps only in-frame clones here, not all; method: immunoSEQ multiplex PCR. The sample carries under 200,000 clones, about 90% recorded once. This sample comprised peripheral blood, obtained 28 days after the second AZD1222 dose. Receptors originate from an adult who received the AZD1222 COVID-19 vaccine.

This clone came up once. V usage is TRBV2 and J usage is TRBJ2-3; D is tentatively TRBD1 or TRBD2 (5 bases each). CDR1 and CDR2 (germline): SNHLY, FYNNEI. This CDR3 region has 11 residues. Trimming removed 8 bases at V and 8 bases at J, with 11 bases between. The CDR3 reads CASGGSGTQYF. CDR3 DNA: TGTGCCAGCGGGGGTTCGGGTACGCAGTATTTT.

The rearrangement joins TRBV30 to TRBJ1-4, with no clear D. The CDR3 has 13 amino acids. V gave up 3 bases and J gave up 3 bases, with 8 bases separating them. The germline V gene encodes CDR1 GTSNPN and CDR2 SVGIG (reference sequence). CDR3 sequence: CAWSPQPNEKLFF. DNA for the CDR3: TGTGCCTGGAGCCCGCAGCCTAATGAAAAACTGTTTTTT.

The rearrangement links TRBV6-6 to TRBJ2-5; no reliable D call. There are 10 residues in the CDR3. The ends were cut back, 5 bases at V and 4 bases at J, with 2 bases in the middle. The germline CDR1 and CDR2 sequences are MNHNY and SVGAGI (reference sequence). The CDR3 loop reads CASSGETQYF. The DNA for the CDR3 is TGTGCCAGCAGTGGAGAGACCCAGTACTTC.

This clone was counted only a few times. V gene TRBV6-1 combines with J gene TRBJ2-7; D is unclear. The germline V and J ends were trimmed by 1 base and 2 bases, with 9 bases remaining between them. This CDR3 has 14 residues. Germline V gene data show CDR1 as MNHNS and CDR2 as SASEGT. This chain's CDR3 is CASSEGGLAYEQYF. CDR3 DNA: TGTGCCAGCAGTGAAGGAGGCCTTGCCTACGAGCAGTACTTC.

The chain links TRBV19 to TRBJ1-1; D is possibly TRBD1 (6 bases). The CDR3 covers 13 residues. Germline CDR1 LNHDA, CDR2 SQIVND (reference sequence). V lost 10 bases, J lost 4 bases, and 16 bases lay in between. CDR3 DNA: TGTGCCACCCAACAGGGATGGACCACTGAAGCTTTCTTT. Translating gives CATQQGWTTEAFF.

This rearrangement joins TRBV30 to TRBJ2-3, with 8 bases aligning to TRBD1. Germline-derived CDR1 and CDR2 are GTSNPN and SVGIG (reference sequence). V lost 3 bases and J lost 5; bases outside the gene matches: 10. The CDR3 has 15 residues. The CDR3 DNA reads TGTGCCTGGAGCCTGTCGGACAGGGACGTAGATACGCAGTATTTT. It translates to CAWSLSDRDVDTQYF.